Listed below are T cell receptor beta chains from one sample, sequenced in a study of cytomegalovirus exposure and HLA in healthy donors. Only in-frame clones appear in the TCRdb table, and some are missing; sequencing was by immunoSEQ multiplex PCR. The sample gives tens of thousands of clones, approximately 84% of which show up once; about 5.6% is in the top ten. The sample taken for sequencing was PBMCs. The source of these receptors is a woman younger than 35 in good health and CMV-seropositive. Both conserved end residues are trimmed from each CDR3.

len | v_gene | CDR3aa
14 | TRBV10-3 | ATRGGLQGRSQPQH
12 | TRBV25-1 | ASSGKGAFYEQY
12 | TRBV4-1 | ASSNPPTGYGYT
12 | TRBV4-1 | ASSQGENTDTQY
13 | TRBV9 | ASSVVGTDPYEQY
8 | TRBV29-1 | SVGAFEQF
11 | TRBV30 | AWSVPPQGGCY
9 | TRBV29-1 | SVEGPYGYT
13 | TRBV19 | ASSRQGYSYNEQF
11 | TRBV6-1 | ASRVAGIYEQY
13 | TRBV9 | ASSVGPATSYEQY
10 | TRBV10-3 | AIRSGSTEAF
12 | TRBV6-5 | ASSFRGRLYEQY
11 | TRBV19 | ASGGVVQETQY
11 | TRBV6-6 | ASSSGQSYEQY
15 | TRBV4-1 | ASSLIPGTSFQDTQY
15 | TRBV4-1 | ASSQKPSGLVHNEQF
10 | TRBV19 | ASSIHNREQF
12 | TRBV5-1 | ASPWAGGAAEAF
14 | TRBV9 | ASSVTGGPPTDTQY
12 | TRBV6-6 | ASSYTSGSETQY
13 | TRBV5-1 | ASSTGQPRNTEAF
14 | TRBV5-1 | ASSHPGTSGTRGPF
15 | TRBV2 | ASSDREDLSGANVLT
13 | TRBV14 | ASSLSLAGAHEQY
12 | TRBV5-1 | ASSSSLATGELF
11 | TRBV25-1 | ASSEDRQETQY
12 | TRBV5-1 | ASSLYGQNTEAF
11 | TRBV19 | ASSQTGPGGYT